A selection of T cell receptor beta chains follows, all from one sample in a study of control samples from healthy donors and cancer patients. Profiling relied on immunoSEQ multiplex PCR, and the TCRdb table lists in-frame clones only, not all of them. Of 150,000 to 200,000 clones in the sample, approximately 90% were seen once. The material sequenced was blood. The receptors here all came from a young man in good health. The CDR3 runs from the conserved cysteine through the conserved F or W. D genes are given only for firm matches. A row's size may be missing; if present it is once, few, many or a size class.

NA,NA,TRBV11-3,TRBJ1-1,TGTGCCAGCAGCTTGTCCGAGAACACTGAAGCTTTCTTT,CASSLSENTEAFF
NA,NA,TRBV28,TRBJ1-4,TGTGCCAGCAGTTTGGGGGGGAAGGAAGAAAAACTGTTTTTT,CASSLGGKEEKLFF
NA,TRBD1,TRBV27,TRBJ2-3,TGTGCCAGCACCATCAGGGGGTCCACAGATACGCAGTATTTT,CASTIRGSTDTQYF
NA,NA,TRBV10-2,TRBJ2-5,TGCGCCAGCAAATGGGGGGGCGAAGGGACCCAGTACTTC,CASKWGGEGTQYF
NA,NA,TRBV6-5,TRBJ1-6,TGTGCCAGCAGTCGACCCTATAATTCACCCCTCCACTTT,CASSRPYNSPLHF
NA,NA,TRBV25-1,TRBJ2-2,TGTGCCAGCATGGGACTTAACACCGGGGAGCTGTTTTTT,CASMGLNTGELFF
NA,TRBD2,TRBV3-1/TRBV3-2,TRBJ2-1,TGTGCCAGCGGGGGACTAGCGGGAGGCTCGGCTGAGCAGTTCTTC,CASGGLAGGSAEQFF
NA,NA,TRBV14,TRBJ2-3,TGTGCCAGCAGCCAGCGAGGTGGGGGCGGAGATACGCAGTATTTT,CASSQRGGGGDTQYF
NA,NA,TRBV5-1,TRBJ1-2,TGCGCCAGCAGCTTGGGCAGCCTGAGTGGCTACACCTTC,CASSLGSLSGYTF
NA,NA,TRBV3-1/TRBV3-2,TRBJ2-5,TGTGCCAGCAGCCTCCAAGAGACCCAGTACTTC,CASSLQETQYF
NA,TRBD1,TRBV5-1,TRBJ1-1,TGCGCCAGCAGCTTGGATATTCAGGGGGGCACTGAAGCTTTCTTT,CASSLDIQGGTEAFF
NA,NA,TRBV19,TRBJ1-2,TGTGCCAGTAGTCCATCCGGGACTCTAAGCCGGCCCTATGGCTACACCTTC,CASSPSGTLSRPYGYTF
NA,TRBD2,TRBV7-8,TRBJ2-1,TGTGCCAGCAGCTCCTCCCGAGGAGGCGGGGGGGCCGCTCCCGAGCAGTTCTTC,CASSSSRGGGGAAPEQFF
NA,NA,TRBV28,TRBJ1-5,TGTGCCAGCACCTCACCGTGGGGGGTCAGCAATCAGCCCCAGCATTTT,CASTSPWGVSNQPQHF
once,NA,TRBV29-1,TRBJ1-6,TGCACCATTATGACCGGTTATAATTCACCCCTCCACTTT,CTIMTGYNSPLHF
once,NA,TRBV11-2,TRBJ2-3,TGTGCCAGCAGTCGCAATCATAGGACAGATACGCAGTATTTT,CASSRNHRTDTQYF
NA,TRBD1,TRBV19,TRBJ2-2,TGTGCCAGTAAGAGAGGACAGGGGGCAACCGGGGAGCTGTTTTTT,CASKRGQGATGELFF
NA,TRBD1,TRBV7-3,TRBJ2-2,TGTGCCAGCAGCTTCCGACAGGGGGACACCGGGGAGCTGTTTTTT,CASSFRQGDTGELFF
NA,NA,TRBV4-3,TRBJ2-3,TGCGCCAGCAGCCAAGAATTTTCTGCGGATACGCAGTATTTT,CASSQEFSADTQYF
NA,NA,TRBV6-5,TRBJ1-6,TGTGCCAGCAGTTACACACCCAAAGATTCACCCCTCCACTTT,CASSYTPKDSPLHF
NA,TRBD2,TRBV18,TRBJ2-7,TGTGCCAGCTCACCGGGGGGGAACCTTTACGAGCAGTACTTC,CASSPGGNLYEQYF
NA,TRBD1,TRBV2,TRBJ2-7,TGTGCCAGCAGGCGGACAGGCCCTTCCGAGCAGTACTTC,CASRRTGPSEQYF
few,NA,TRBV27,TRBJ1-3,TGTGCCAGCAGTTCGTCCGGGGGCTCTGGAAACACCATATATTTT,CASSSSGGSGNTIYF
NA,NA,TRBV18,TRBJ1-1,TGTGCCAGTCAACGATCAAGCCCGGAGGCGAACACTGAAGCTTTCTTT,CASQRSSPEANTEAFF
NA,NA,TRBV24-1,TRBJ1-3,TGTGCCACCAGCTCGACCTCTGGAAACACCATATATTTT,CATSSTSGNTIYF
NA,TRBD1,TRBV27,TRBJ1-4,TGTGCCAGCAGTCCTCGGACAGGGAGTAATGAAAAACTGTTTTTT,CASSPRTGSNEKLFF
NA,NA,TRBV2,TRBJ1-6,TGTGCCAGCAGTGCCAGTACAGGGAAGATTAGTTCACCCCTCCACTTT,CASSASTGKISSPLHF
NA,NA,TRBV6-2/TRBV6-3,TRBJ2-7,TGTGCCAGCAGTTGGCAGGGAATAGGTTACGAGCAGTACTTC,CASSWQGIGYEQYF
NA,NA,TRBV11-1,TRBJ2-7,TGTGCCAGCAGCCCCGAGGATAGGAACGAGCAGTACTTC,CASSPEDRNEQYF
NA,NA,TRBV5-5,TRBJ2-3,TGTGCCAGCAGCTTGGAGGGCCCCGTAGTACCAGATACGCAGTATTTT,CASSLEGPVVPDTQYF
NA,NA,TRBV5-1,TRBJ1-2,TGCGCCAGCAGGTCCGAACAGGGACCTAACTATGGCTACACCTTC,CASRSEQGPNYGYTF
NA,TRBD2,TRBV30,TRBJ2-7,TGTGCCTCCAAAAGGACTAGCCACTACGAGCAGTACTTC,CASKRTSHYEQYF
NA,NA,TRBV29-1,TRBJ1-1,TGCAGCGTTCAAGGGGCTGAAGCTTTCTTT,CSVQGAEAFF
NA,TRBD2,TRBV27,TRBJ2-7,TGTGCCAGCAGTTTATCAGGGACTACCTTATTATACGAGCAGTACTTC,CASSLSGTTLLYEQYF
NA,TRBD1,TRBV10-3,TRBJ1-3,TGTGCCATCAGTCCGCCGGACAGGGGGCGCGGAAACACCATATATTTT,CAISPPDRGRGNTIYF
few,TRBD2,TRBV15,TRBJ2-1,TGTGCCACCAGCAGAGATGGGCGGGGGGCAGGGGATGAGCAGTTCTTC,CATSRDGRGAGDEQFF
NA,NA,TRBV19,TRBJ2-2,TGTGCCAGTAGGGGAGTAGGGTTGGGGGCCGGGGAGCTGTTTTTT,CASRGVGLGAGELFF
NA,NA,TRBV6-5,TRBJ1-4,TGTGCCAGCAGTACACTGATATCAACTAATGAAAAACTGTTTTTT,CASSTLISTNEKLFF
once,TRBD1,TRBV11-1,TRBJ2-7,TGTGCCAGCAGCGACCCGGGACAGGGGCCGCACCAGCAGTACTTC,CASSDPGQGPHQQYF
NA,NA,TRBV27,TRBJ2-3,TGTGCCGTGAGGGAGGACCTCACAGATACGCAGTATTTT,CAVREDLTDTQYF
NA,NA,TRBV7-9,TRBJ1-1,TGTGCCAGCAGCTTAACAACGGGAGCTTTCTTT,CASSLTTGAFF
NA,NA,TRBV7-6,TRBJ1-6,TGTGCCAGCAGCTTAGCGGACAAGAGATCACCCCTCCACTTT,CASSLADKRSPLHF
NA,NA,TRBV5-4,TRBJ1-1,TGTGCCAGCAGCTTGGATCGCACTGAAGCTTTCTTT,CASSLDRTEAFF
NA,NA,TRBV5-7,TRBJ2-5,TGTGCCAGCAGCTTAGGAAGCGGTACGAAAGAGACCCAGTACTTC,CASSLGSGTKETQYF
once,NA,TRBV9,TRBJ2-3,TGTGCCAGCAGCGTAAGCGGAAGCACAGATACGCAGTATTTT,CASSVSGSTDTQYF
NA,NA,TRBV20-1,TRBJ1-2,TGCAGTGCTATGGCGAACTATGGCTACACCTTC,CSAMANYGYTF
once,NA,TRBV7-3,TRBJ2-1,TGTGCCAGCAGCTTAGACGGGGGAACGTACAATGAGCAGTTCTTC,CASSLDGGTYNEQFF
NA,TRBD1,TRBV24-1,TRBJ2-3,TGTGCCACCAGTGAGGGAGGACAGGGGGCGTCAGATACGCAGTATTTT,CATSEGGQGASDTQYF
NA,NA,TRBV7-6,TRBJ2-1,TGTGCCAGCAGCTTAGGCCGGGTTAGCTCCTACAATGAGCAGTTCTTC,CASSLGRVSSYNEQFF
NA,NA,TRBV6-5,TRBJ2-5,TGTGCCAGCACGCCGGAACCGTACCAAGAGACCCAGTACTTC,CASTPEPYQETQYF
NA,NA,TRBV5-1,TRBJ1-2,TGCGCCAGCAGCCAAGGGGCAGGGGACGGCTACACCTTC,CASSQGAGDGYTF
NA,NA,TRBV5-1,TRBJ2-7,TGCGCCAGCAGCTTGGAGGGCTCCATTCCCTACGAGCAGTACTTC,CASSLEGSIPYEQYF
NA,NA,TRBV6-5,TRBJ1-1,TGTGCCAGCAGTTACCGTAACGAGGGGGCTTTCTTT,CASSYRNEGAFF
NA,NA,TRBV20-1,TRBJ2-1,TGCAGTGCCTTCACAGGCTATGAGCAGTTCTTC,CSAFTGYEQFF